What follows are 25 T cell receptor beta chains derived from one specimen sequenced in a study of blood T cell repertoires in COVID-19. Sequencing used immunoSEQ multiplex PCR; TCRdb keeps in-frame clones, though not all of them. Here the sample spans 85,000 to 100,000 clones, around 81% being singletons. The specimen sequenced was peripheral blood. The receptors here all came from a man aged 50 or older who had recovered from COVID-19.

V gene TRBV5-4 combines with J gene TRBJ2-5; D remains unclear. The CDR3 consists of 12 residues. Trimming took off 3 bases at V and 5 bases at J, with 8 bases between the two ends. Germline V gene data show CDR1 as SGHNT and CDR2 as YYREEE (reference sequence). DNA for the CDR3: TGTGCCAGCAGCTCCTCCGTCGAGACCCAGTACTTC. It specifies CASSSSVETQYF.

This chain connects TRBV30 to TRBJ1-2; D might be TRBD1 (5 bases). The CDR3 length is 13 residues. The germline gives CDR1 GTSNPN, CDR2 SVGIG (reference sequence). The V gene lost 4 bases and the J gene lost 7 bases, with 16 bases spanning the gap. CDR3 bases: TGTGCCTGGAAAAGTTCGCAGGGTTCTGGCTACACCTTC. It yields the protein CAWKSSQGSGYTF.

The CDR3 DNA reads as TGTGCCAGCAGTTTAACTAATCCGCAGCCCCAGCATTTT. Its translation is CASSLTNPQPQHF. The chain couples TRBV12-3 or TRBV12-4 to TRBJ1-5; D uncertain. The CDR3 consists of 13 residues. Trimming stripped 2 bases from V and 7 bases from J, with 9 bases between.

The chain joins TRBV27 to TRBJ2-1; tentative D call: TRBD2 (5 bases). This CDR3 comprises 15 residues. The V and J ends lost 4 bases and 5 bases respectively, with 15 bases between them. The germline CDR1 and CDR2 sequences are MNHEY and SMNVEV (reference sequence). CDR3: CASSYGAANDNEQFF. Here the CDR3 DNA reads TGTGCCAGCAGTTACGGAGCGGCGAATGACAATGAGCAGTTCTTC.

The V and J genes are TRBV19 and TRBJ1-4; no definite D call. The CDR3 is 15 residues long. The germline V gene encodes CDR1 LNHDA and CDR2 SQIVND (reference sequence). Trimming shortened V by 5 bases and J by 3 bases, and 13 bases separated the two germline ends. The CDR3: CASSLRTAANEKLFF. The DNA of the CDR3 is TGTGCCAGTAGTTTACGGACTGCGGCTAATGAAAAACTGTTTTTT.

The rearrangement uses TRBV7-6 and TRBJ2-1; maybe TRBD1 (5 bases). Germline CDR1 and CDR2: SGHVS and FNYEAQ. The V and J ends lost 4 bases and 3 bases respectively, with 7 bases between them. CDR3 size: 13 residues. CDR3 sequence (DNA): TGTGCCAGCAGCTGGACACACTACAATGAGCAGTTCTTC. Amino acids: CASSWTHYNEQFF.

V and J are TRBV19 and TRBJ2-3; a weak D match, TRBD1 (5 bases). There are 13 residues in the CDR3. With 3 bases removed from V and 6 bases from J, the gap between germline ends came to 10 bases. CDR1 LNHDA and CDR2 SQIVND come from the germline V gene (reference sequence). In DNA form, the CDR3 reads TGTGCCAGTAGTATTCAGGGTTCGGATACGCAGTATTTT. This sequence encodes CASSIQGSDTQYF.

The chain recombines TRBV5-8 with TRBJ1-5; D gene ambiguous. The V end was cut by 0 bases, the J end by 8 bases, with 12 bases between. This CDR3 region has 14 residues. Looked up from germline, CDR1 is SGHTS and CDR2 is YDEGEE. The CDR3 sequence is CASSLVEDWKPQHF. The CDR3, as DNA: TGTGCCAGCAGCTTGGTGGAGGATTGGAAGCCCCAGCATTTT.

This clone appeared once. The V call is TRBV5-1, the J call TRBJ2-5; TRBD2 matches 9 bases. CDR3 length equals 15 residues. V lost 0 bases to trimming and J lost 4 bases; unmatched junction nucleotides: 4. From germline, CDR1 is SGHRS and CDR2 YFSETQ. The CDR3 coding sequence is TGCGCCAGCAGCTTGGGCGGGGGGGGCGGAGAGACCCAGTACTTC. This translates into CASSLGGGGGETQYF.

The CDR3 loop reads CAIRGAGFQGTEAFF. DNA of the CDR3: TGTGCCATCAGAGGGGCCGGGTTTCAAGGGACTGAAGCTTTCTTT. The rearrangement uses TRBV10-3 and TRBJ1-1, with D possibly being TRBD1 (5 bases). The germline V and J ends were trimmed by 6 bases and 5 bases, with 19 bases remaining between them. This CDR3 is built from 15 residues. Germline CDR1 is ENHRY and CDR2 is SYGVKD.

The CDR3 coding sequence is TGCGCCAGCAGTGAGCGGGACAGGCGACCCTACGAGCAGTACTTC. Amino acid sequence: CASSERDRRPYEQYF. The rearrangement uses TRBV10-1 and TRBJ2-7; 8 bases map to TRBD1. Germline trimming cut 2 bases from V and 2 bases from J; bases unmatched to any gene: 5. Germline loops: CDR1 WNHNN, CDR2 SYGVQD (reference sequence). CDR3 length: 15 amino acids.

This clone was found many times. The V gene is TRBV6-4, the J gene TRBJ1-6; a weak D match, TRBD1 (6 bases). CDR1 is MRHNA and CDR2 is SNTAGT in the germline V gene. The CDR3 runs to 13 residues. Deletions cut 3 bases from V and 6 bases from J, with 6 bases between. CDR3 DNA sequence: TGTGCCAGCAGTGAGGGGGCTAATTCACCCCTCCACTTT. Translated, it gives CASSEGANSPLHF.

This chain joins TRBV7-2 and TRBJ1-1; D gene ambiguous. V gave up 2 bases and J gave up 0 bases, with 10 bases separating them. The V gene's germline CDR1 is SGHTA and CDR2 FQGNSA. This CDR3 has 15 residues. The CDR3 sequence: CASSLTGLMNTEAFF. Here the CDR3 DNA reads TGTGCCAGCAGCTTAACCGGACTGATGAACACTGAAGCTTTCTTT. The full variable domain, in which reference TRBV7-2 and TRBJ1-1 provide the parts outside the CDR3, is GAGVSQSPSNKVTEKGKDVELRCDPISGHTALYWYRQSLGQGLEFLIYFQGNSAPDKSGLPSDRFSAERTGGSVSTLTIQRTQQEDSAVYLCASSLTGLMNTEAFFGQGTRLTVV.

The chain links TRBV5-1 to TRBJ2-3; 7 positions match TRBD2. The J segment lost 2 bases and the V segment lost 4 bases, leaving 13 bases of the junction unmatched. The germline V gene encodes CDR1 SGHRS and CDR2 YFSETQ. CDR3 length equals 17 residues. Here the CDR3 DNA reads TGCGCCAGCAGCCCCCTTCGGAGCGGGGCATTCACAGATACGCAGTATTTT. It is translated as CASSPLRSGAFTDTQYF.

The rearrangement uses TRBV7-2 and TRBJ2-1; 7 nucleotides match TRBD2. V dropped 6 bases and J dropped 0; count of bases not matched to a gene: 5. This CDR3 is 15 amino acids long. CDR1 is SGHTA and CDR2 is FQGNSA in the germline V gene. The CDR3 loop is CASSLGTTSYNEQFF. The CDR3 nucleotides are TGTGCCAGCAGTCTTGGGACTACCTCCTACAATGAGCAGTTCTTC. Using reference TRBV7-2 and TRBJ2-1 for the parts outside the CDR3, the full variable domain is GAGVSQSPSNKVTEKGKDVELRCDPISGHTALYWYRQSLGQGLEFLIYFQGNSAPDKSGLPSDRFSAERTGGSVSTLTIQRTQQEDSAVYLCASSLGTTSYNEQFFGPGTRLTVL.

This chain connects TRBV6-2 or TRBV6-3 to TRBJ2-1; 8 nucleotides line up with TRBD2. Germline V gives CDR1 MNHEY, CDR2 SVGEGT. The CDR3 is 15 residues long. V shed 0 bases, J shed 7 bases, and the junction held 5 bases outside the gene matches. CDR3 in amino acids: CASSYSGGRTNEQFF. CDR3 nucleotide sequence: TGTGCCAGCAGTTACTCTGGCGGGAGGACGAATGAGCAGTTCTTC.

This clone is termed medium-sized. The rearrangement links TRBV5-1 to TRBJ1-2; 9 bases are a match to TRBD1. The CDR3 consists of 16 residues. CDR1 is SGHRS, CDR2 YFSETQ, per germline. Unmatched junction bases numbered 9, after V lost 4 bases and J lost 2 bases. This CDR3 is CASSVRTGAINYGYTF. CDR3 bases: TGCGCCAGCAGCGTACGGACAGGGGCCATAAACTATGGCTACACCTTC.

The genes are TRBV11-1 and TRBJ1-4; D possibly corresponds to TRBD1 (6 bases). The CDR3 is made up of 15 amino acids. The V end lost 4 bases, the J end lost 2 bases, and 11 bases lay between the germline ends. The V gene's germline CDR1 is SGHAT and CDR2 FQDESV (reference sequence). The CDR3 protein is CASSSQGSTNEKLFF. The CDR3, as DNA: TGTGCCAGCAGCTCACAGGGCTCGACTAATGAAAAACTGTTTTTT.

The chain carries TRBV6-1 and TRBJ1-3; 7 positions agree with TRBD1. The CDR3 runs 16 residues. The V gene end was trimmed by 3 bases and the J gene end by 8 bases; junction bases not matched to a gene: 13. Germline V lookup: CDR1 MNHNS, CDR2 SASEGT. CDR3 nucleotides: TGTGCCAGCAGTGAGGCGGGACAGAGACTAGGAGACACCATATATTTT. Translating gives CASSEAGQRLGDTIYF.

The chain has TRBV18 and TRBJ2-2; 8 bases line up with TRBD2. The germline V gene encodes CDR1 KGHSH and CDR2 LQKENI. CDR3 length equals 15 residues. The ends lost 2 bases at V and 6 bases at J; junction bases unmatched: 5. The CDR3 coding sequence is TGTGCCAGCTCACCAAGACTAGCGAGTGCCGGGGAGCTGTTTTTT. Amino acids: CASSPRLASAGELFF.

This sequence joins TRBV5-6 and TRBJ2-2, with a tentative D call TRBD2 (5 bases). Trimming pared 4 bases from V and 4 bases from J, leaving 20 bases between. Germline CDR1 SGHDT, CDR2 YYEEEE. This CDR3 contains 17 residues. CDR3 in amino acids: CASSTWTVHVATGELFF. The CDR3 nucleotides read TGTGCCAGCAGCACCTGGACTGTTCATGTAGCCACCGGGGAGCTGTTTTTT.

This chain links TRBV18 with TRBJ1-5, with unresolved D. The CDR3 loop spans 14 amino acids. CDR1 and CDR2 from the germline V gene are KGHSH and LQKENI. The V end was cut by 3 bases, the J end by 4 bases, with 10 bases between. CDR3 bases: TGTGCCAGCTCACCGGGCACAGTTAATCAGCCCCAGCATTTT. This gives the protein CASSPGTVNQPQHF.

About this clone itself: Other DNA sequences in this sample translate to the same CDR3. The chain joins TRBV5-4 to TRBJ1-2; the D gene is possibly TRBD1 (6 bases). The length of the CDR3 is 14 residues. Germline lookup yields CDR1 SGHNT and CDR2 YYREEE (reference sequence). Trimming removed 4 bases at V and 2 bases at J, with 12 bases between. The CDR3 spells CASSPRGQNYGYTF. Written as DNA, the CDR3 is TGTGCCAGCAGCCCAAGAGGACAGAACTATGGCTACACCTTC.

The rearrangement uses TRBV15 and TRBJ2-5, with 7 bases lining up with TRBD1. The CDR3 extends over 15 amino acids. The germline V gene encodes CDR1 LNHNV and CDR2 YYDKDF (reference sequence). Trimming at V came to 6 bases and at J to 2 bases, leaving 9 bases not matched to a gene. The CDR3 sequence is CATRPRAGGQETQYF. Written as DNA, the CDR3 is TGTGCCACCAGGCCTCGCGCAGGGGGACAAGAGACCCAGTACTTC.

This clone was seen only once. This chain uses TRBV3-1 (or the pseudogene TRBV3-2) with TRBJ2-3; D is perhaps TRBD2 (6 bases). V shed 1 base and J shed 10 bases, with 15 bases lying between them. The CDR3 contains 14 residues. The germline CDR1 and CDR2 sequences are LGHDT and YNNKEL (reference sequence). The CDR3 protein is CASSQATPTSAQYF. The CDR3 nucleotides are TGTGCCAGCAGCCAAGCTACCCCGACTAGTGCGCAGTATTTT.